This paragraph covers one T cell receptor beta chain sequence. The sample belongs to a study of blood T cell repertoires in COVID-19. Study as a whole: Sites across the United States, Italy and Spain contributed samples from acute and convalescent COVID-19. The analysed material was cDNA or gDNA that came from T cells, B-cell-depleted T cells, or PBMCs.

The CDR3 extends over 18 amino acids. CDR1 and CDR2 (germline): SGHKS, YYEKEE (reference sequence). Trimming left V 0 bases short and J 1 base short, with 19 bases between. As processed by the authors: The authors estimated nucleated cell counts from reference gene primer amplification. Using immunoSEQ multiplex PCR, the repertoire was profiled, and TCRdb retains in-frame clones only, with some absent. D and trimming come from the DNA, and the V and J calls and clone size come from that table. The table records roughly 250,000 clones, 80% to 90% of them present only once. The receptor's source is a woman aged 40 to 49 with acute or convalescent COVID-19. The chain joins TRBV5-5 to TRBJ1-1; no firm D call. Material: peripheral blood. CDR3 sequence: CASSLDELRFGENTEAFF. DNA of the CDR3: TGTGCCAGCAGCTTGGATGAGCTTCGCTTCGGAGAGAACACTGAAGCTTTCTTT.